The T cell receptor (beta chain) described here comes from a study of vaccination and CD4 T cells after COVID-19. Study-wide background: Control cultures were supplied with a CEFX pool, an HIV-1 Nef pool, or no peptide at all.

The Oncomine TCR Beta short-read assay was applied to DNA of cultured CD4+ T cells. Genomic DNA extraction was carried out from cultured CD4+ T cells. TCRdb reprocessed the PCR reads with MiXCR, giving one entry per CDR3 protein. The sample lists more than 15,000 distinct CDR3 sequences, 40% to 65% occurring once. For this clonotype: What it binds is not known.

This sample's treatment: approximately nine-day PBMC culture with coronavirus spike peptide pools or control peptides (ViraFEST assay). ViraFEST relied on peptide pools to expand antigen-specific T cells; the TCRs were sequenced afterward. Trimming removed 5 bases from V and 0 bases from J, with 11 bases in between. The CDR3 sequence is 14 residues long. This TCR came from a human donor who had recovered from COVID-19. What was sequenced was CD4+ T cells from blood, cultured in vitro. The chain carries TRBV12-3 or TRBV12-4 and TRBJ2-7; no clear D gene. The CDR3 spells CASSGASRSYEQYF. The CDR3 region has the DNA TGTGCCAGCAGTGGCGCCTCCCGCTCCTACGAGCAGTACTTC.